This T cell receptor beta chain was recorded in a study of T cell responses to AZD1222 COVID-19 vaccine. Study observations and caveats: Only a handful of AZD1222 recipients, several in all, had baseline seropositivity. Reports indicate that nearly half of spike-specific TCRs are directed at unmutated variant regions.

On this clone: Its cognate antigen is unknown.

Germline CDR1 reads SNHLY; CDR2 reads FYNNEI. The CDR3 has 15 residues. Trimming pared 2 bases from V and 2 bases from J, leaving 10 bases between. TCRdb's copy holds only in-frame clones and misses some; the assay was immunoSEQ multiplex PCR. The sample includes 150,000 to 200,000 clones, about 87% of them seen just once. The input for sequencing was peripheral blood, taken on day 0 of MenACWY control vaccination. This sequence originates from an adult in good health. This chain uses TRBV2 with TRBJ1-3; D ambiguous. The CDR3 nucleotides are TGTGCCAGCAGTGAAAACCGTCAAGCTGGAAACACCATATATTTT. This sequence encodes CASSENRQAGNTIYF. Using reference TRBV2 and TRBJ1-3 for the parts outside the CDR3, the full variable domain is EPEVTQTPSHQVTQMGQEVILRCVPISNHLYFYWYRQILGQKVEFLVSFYNNEISEKSEIFDDQFSVERPDGSNFTLKIRSTKLEDSAMYFCASSENRQAGNTIYFGEGSWLTVV.